The 10 T cell receptor beta chains below come from one sample, sequenced in a study of T cell changes during pregnancy in multiple sclerosis. TCRdb's table, derived via immunoSEQ multiplex PCR, lists solely in-frame clones and lacks some. This table holds 95,000 to 100,000 clones, about 90% found once. Source: peripheral blood, taken after pregnancy. Source of these receptors: a female donor in good health, enrolled as a control in a pregnancy study.

CDR3 residues: CASSPSGGYNEQFF. The CDR3 nucleotides read TGTGCCAGCAGTCCGAGCGGGGGGTACAATGAGCAGTTCTTC. The chain recombines TRBV9 with TRBJ2-1; 9 bases fit TRBD2. Germline CDR1 is SGDLS and CDR2 is YYNGEE. The CDR3 has 14 amino acids. Germline trimming cut 5 bases from V and 4 bases from J; bases unmatched to any gene: 4. Full variable domain (outside the CDR3, taken from reference TRBV9 and TRBJ2-1): DSGVTQTPKHLITATGQRVTLRCSPRSGDLSVYWYQQSLDQGLQFLIQYYNGEERAKGNILERFSAQQFPDLHSELNLSSLELGDSALYFCASSPSGGYNEQFFGPGTRLTVL.

The chain uses TRBV7-2 and TRBJ2-2; D may be TRBD2 (6 bases). Germline V lookup: CDR1 SGHTA, CDR2 FQGNSA. CDR3 length: 17 amino acids. V was shortened by 7 bases and J by 0 bases, with 18 bases between the two germline ends. The CDR3 sequence: CASKTFGGIANTGELFF. CDR3 nucleotide sequence: TGTGCCAGCAAGACCTTTGGCGGGATCGCGAACACCGGGGAGCTGTTTTTT.

This clone came up once. The J gene is TRBJ1-1, the V gene TRBV5-6; D possibly corresponds to TRBD1 (6 bases). The CDR3 consists of 16 residues. Germline V gives CDR1 SGHDT, CDR2 YYEEEE. V was cut by 3 bases and J by 0 bases, with 15 bases left in between. CDR3: CASSSGQLRLNTEAFF. CDR3 DNA: TGTGCCAGCAGCTCAGGACAGCTCAGATTGAACACTGAAGCTTTCTTT. The complete variable domain, with remaining parts taken from reference TRBV5-6 and TRBJ1-1, reads DAGVTQSPTHLIKTRGQQVTLRCSPKSGHDTVSWYQQALGQGPQFIFQYYEEEERQRGNFPDRFSGHQFPNYSSELNVNALLLGDSALYLCASSSGQLRLNTEAFFGQGTRLTVV.

This chain links TRBV11-2 with TRBJ2-7; TRBD1 might be the D (5 bases). The germline V gene encodes CDR1 SGHAT and CDR2 FQNNGV. CDR3 length equals 16 residues. V was cut by 4 bases and J by 3 bases, with 19 bases left in between. As DNA, the CDR3 is TGTGCCAGCAGCTACGACAGAAATCAATACATCTACGAGCAGTACTTC. As protein: CASSYDRNQYIYEQYF.

The V gene is TRBV18, the J gene TRBJ1-1; D gene unclear. Trimming removed 2 bases from V and 0 bases from J, with 7 bases in between. CDR1 is KGHSH, CDR2 LQKENI, per germline. This CDR3 contains 14 residues. The chain's CDR3 is CASSPEEMNTEAFF. CDR3 coding DNA: TGTGCCAGCTCACCAGAGGAGATGAACACTGAAGCTTTCTTT.

The J gene is TRBJ2-3, the V gene TRBV7-6; 10 nucleotides match TRBD2. The CDR3 totals 18 residues. V was pared by 2 bases and J by 2 bases, with 10 bases of the junction left unmatched. Germline CDR1 is SGHVS and CDR2 is FNYEAQ. Here the CDR3 DNA reads TGTGCCAGCAGCTTACCTGCTTTAGCGGGGGGCGTCACAGATACGCAGTATTTT. It yields the protein CASSLPALAGGVTDTQYF. Filled out from reference TRBV7-6 and TRBJ2-3, the complete variable domain reads GAGVSQSPRYKVTKRGQDVALRCDPISGHVSLYWYRQALGQGPEFLTYFNYEAQQDKSGLPNDRFSAERPEGSISTLTIQRTEQRDSAMYRCASSLPALAGGVTDTQYFGPGTRLTVL.

This clone was picked up a small number of times. The chain uses TRBV30 and TRBJ1-6; 8 nucleotides line up with TRBD1. Trimming removed 3 bases from V and 7 bases from J; junction bases left unmatched: 5. CDR3 size: 14 residues. CDR1 is GTSNPN, CDR2 SVGIG, per germline (reference sequence). The chain's CDR3 is CAWSYGQGNSPLHF. CDR3 nucleotides: TGTGCCTGGAGCTACGGACAGGGAAATTCACCCCTCCACTTT.

V gene TRBV7-6 combines with J gene TRBJ2-7; 8 bases align to TRBD2. Germline V gene sequence: CDR1 SGHVS, CDR2 FNYEAQ. V gave up 3 bases and J gave up 0 bases; unmatched junction bases: 13. The CDR3 is 18 residues long. CDR3 nucleotide sequence: TGTGCCAGCAGCTTCGGTCCCGGGTTCAGCGGGAGCTCCTACGAGCAGTACTTC. Protein: CASSFGPGFSGSSYEQYF.

Ten or more counts support this clone. For the CDR3, the DNA is TGTGCCAGCAGTGAACGACAGGTCTATGGCTACACCTTC. Amino acids: CASSERQVYGYTF. The chain uses TRBV2 and TRBJ1-2; a possible D gene is TRBD1 (6 bases). CDR1 is SNHLY and CDR2 is FYNNEI in the germline V gene. V lost 2 bases and J 4 bases, leaving 8 bases between the germline ends. This CDR3 region has 13 residues.

This clone was recorded once. CDR3: CASSRDSGSYGYTF. In DNA form, the CDR3 reads TGTGCCAGCAGCCGGGACAGCGGTTCCTATGGCTACACCTTC. The V gene is TRBV2, the J gene TRBJ1-2; 7 bases are shared with TRBD1. V was pared by 6 bases and J by 4 bases, with 8 bases of the junction left unmatched. Germline CDR1 and CDR2: SNHLY and FYNNEI. The CDR3 contains 14 residues.